This paragraph covers one T cell receptor beta chain sequence. Amplification used 60 Vbeta primers and 13 Jbeta primers. Assay used: immunoSEQ multiplex PCR; TCRdb lists only in-frame clones, some missing. The sample carries roughly 150,000 clones, approximately 80% recorded once. This record comes from a study of cytomegalovirus exposure and HLA in healthy donors. The length of the CDR3 is 15 residues. V dropped 2 bases and J dropped 3 bases, with 10 bases sitting between them. Germline CDR1 is KGHSH and CDR2 is LQKENI. The receptor was isolated from a woman aged 40 to 55 in good health and CMV-seronegative. The sample taken for sequencing was PBMCs. The J gene is TRBJ2-2, the V gene TRBV18; weak D call: TRBD1 (6 bases). The CDR3 DNA is TGTGCCAGCTCACCAAGGACAGTACACACCGGGGAGCTGTTTTTT. Protein product: CASSPRTVHTGELFF.